The 21 T cell receptor beta chains in this list originate from one sample, sequenced in a study of CD8+ T cells in alopecia areata. RNA was extracted and reverse transcribed into cDNA as the sequencing template. Here immunoSEQ multiplex PCR was the method, and the copy in TCRdb shows in-frame clones only, minus some. The sample holds about 110,000 clones, 55% to 70% seen once. Sample: NKG2D-low CD8+ T cells sorted from blood. These receptors were obtained from a human donor with alopecia areata.

The chain recombines TRBV14 with TRBJ1-1; the D is unclear. Germline V CDR1 and CDR2: SGHDN, FVKESK. The CDR3 is 14 residues long. Trimming left V 0 bases short and J 1 base short, with 6 bases between. The DNA of the CDR3 is TGTGCCAGCAGCCAAGATATTCCGAACACTGAAGCTTTCTTT. As protein: CASSQDIPNTEAFF.

The chain uses TRBV27 and TRBJ2-5; D possibly corresponds to TRBD1 (5 bases). Germline assignment: CDR1 MNHEY and CDR2 SMNVEV (reference sequence). The CDR3 runs 15 residues. Trimming cost V 4 bases and J 3 bases, with 15 bases left between them. The chain's CDR3 is CASSSRQGPEETQYF. The CDR3 nucleotides are TGTGCCAGCAGTTCTCGTCAGGGTCCGGAAGAGACCCAGTACTTC.

The J gene is TRBJ2-5, the V gene TRBV5-6, with TRBD2 matching over 12 bases. The CDR3 spans 18 residues. Trimming cost V 0 bases and J 2 bases; bases outside gene matches: 8. Per the germline V gene, CDR1 is SGHDT and CDR2 is YYEEEE. DNA for the CDR3: TGTGCCAGCAGCTTGGGAGGACTAGCGGGATCGTATCAAGAGACCCAGTACTTC. Translated: CASSLGGLAGSYQETQYF.

This rearrangement joins TRBV5-4 to TRBJ2-7, with 9 bases identical to TRBD1. The V gene's germline CDR1 is SGHNT and CDR2 YYREEE (reference sequence). The CDR3 extends over 14 amino acids. After removal of 4 bases from V and 2 bases from J, the junction contained 4 bases not matched to a gene. The CDR3 protein is CASSPGQGPYEQYF. In DNA form, the CDR3 reads TGTGCCAGCAGCCCGGGACAGGGACCCTACGAGCAGTACTTC.

The chain links TRBV11-2 to TRBJ2-1; the D gene is possibly TRBD2 (6 bases). V dropped 5 bases and J dropped 6 bases, with 17 bases sitting between them. The CDR3 extends over 15 amino acids. Looked up from germline, CDR1 is SGHAT and CDR2 is FQNNGV. This chain's CDR3 is CASSRHGTGGNEQFF. The CDR3 region has the DNA TGTGCCAGCAGCCGCCATGGGACCGGGGGCAATGAGCAGTTCTTC.

This clone turned up a few times. The chain uses TRBV5-5 and TRBJ2-2, with no clear D. CDR3 length: 16 residues. V dropped 2 bases and J dropped 7 bases, with 18 bases sitting between them. The germline gives CDR1 SGHKS, CDR2 YYEKEE (reference sequence). CDR3 region: CASSFNVFWVGGELFF. In DNA, the CDR3 is TGTGCCAGCAGCTTTAACGTCTTCTGGGTCGGCGGGGAGCTGTTTTTT.

The rearrangement joins TRBV5-6 to TRBJ2-7, with 10 bases matching TRBD1. The V segment lost 4 bases and the J segment 2 bases; nucleotides outside the gene matches: 3. Germline CDR1 and CDR2: SGHDT and YYEEEE. The CDR3 sequence is 14 residues long. Here the CDR3 reads CASSGTGATYEQYF. CDR3 bases: TGTGCCAGCAGCGGGACAGGGGCAACCTACGAGCAGTACTTC.

The J gene is TRBJ1-2, the V gene TRBV29-1, with a tentative D call TRBD1 (6 bases). Germline-derived CDR1 and CDR2 are SQVTM and ANQGSEA. The CDR3 covers 13 residues. Trimming took 7 bases from V and 8 from J, leaving 20 bases between them. This CDR3 is CSAPSGDKGGYTF. In DNA, the CDR3 is TGCAGCGCTCCCTCCGGGGACAAAGGAGGCTACACCTTC.

The V gene is TRBV29-1, the J gene TRBJ1-2; D unresolved. The CDR3 extends over 15 amino acids. V was cut by 4 bases and J by 1 base, with 16 bases left in between. The V gene's germline CDR1 is SQVTM and CDR2 ANQGSEA. In DNA form, the CDR3 reads TGCAGCGTTGCGCCGGAGGCCGGTCTTAACTATGGCTACACCTTC. Its protein is CSVAPEAGLNYGYTF.

In its sample, this clone was seen a few times. The chain is built from TRBV5-4 and TRBJ2-7, with 8 positions matching TRBD2. Unmatched junction bases numbered 9, after V lost 5 bases and J lost 2 bases. Germline CDR1 SGHNT, CDR2 YYREEE (reference sequence). The CDR3 extends over 15 amino acids. CDR3 sequence: CASSKDAGGPYEQYF. DNA of the CDR3: TGTGCCAGCAGTAAGGATGCGGGAGGACCCTACGAGCAGTACTTC.

The chain carries TRBV27 and TRBJ2-2; D is ambiguous. Per germline, CDR1 MNHEY and CDR2 SMNVEV (reference sequence). V lost 0 bases and J lost 1, with 9 bases in between. This CDR3 is 16 amino acids long. CDR3 sequence reads: CASSLSQFRNTGELFF. The CDR3 DNA follows: TGTGCCAGCAGTTTATCGCAGTTTAGGAACACCGGGGAGCTGTTTTTT.

This clone was counted a few times. The chain recombines TRBV5-1 with TRBJ2-7; D not resolved. There are 15 residues in the CDR3. Germline lookup yields CDR1 SGHRS and CDR2 YFSETQ. The V gene lost 0 bases and the J gene lost 1 base, with 11 bases spanning the gap. CDR3 region: CASSLEARPSYEQYF. The CDR3 DNA follows: TGCGCCAGCAGCTTGGAGGCGCGGCCATCCTACGAGCAGTACTTC.

V is TRBV25-1 and J is TRBJ2-1; D is unclear. The V end was cut by 3 bases, the J end by 7 bases, with 7 bases between. Germline V CDR1 and CDR2: MGHDK, SYGVNS. The CDR3 is 12 amino acids. The CDR3 protein is CASSEWVNEQFF. CDR3 coding DNA: TGTGCCAGCAGTGAGTGGGTTAATGAGCAGTTCTTC.

V and J are TRBV19 and TRBJ2-1; weak D call: TRBD1 (5 bases). Germline lookup yields CDR1 LNHDA and CDR2 SQIVND (reference sequence). V lost 5 bases to trimming and J lost 7 bases, with 18 bases between them. The CDR3 runs to 15 residues. As DNA, the CDR3 is TGTGCCAGTAGTGAATTGGCAGGGTCTGGGAATGAGCAGTTCTTC. Its protein is CASSELAGSGNEQFF.

V usage is TRBV7-9 and J usage is TRBJ2-3; 7 positions match TRBD2. CDR1 and CDR2 from the germline V gene are SEHNR and FQNEAQ (reference sequence). With 2 bases clipped from V and 2 bases from J, the junction kept 4 bases outside the gene matches. This CDR3 contains 15 residues. Here the CDR3 reads CASSLSGTYTDTQYF. The CDR3 coding sequence is TGTGCCAGCAGCTTAAGCGGGACTTACACAGATACGCAGTATTTT.

The V call is TRBV6-5, the J call TRBJ1-1; 7 nucleotides line up with TRBD1. CDR1 and CDR2 (germline): MNHEY, SVGAGI. This CDR3 region has 14 residues. The trim removed 5 bases at V and 6 bases at J, leaving 9 bases unmatched. The CDR3 loop is CASSEPTGKSEAFF. CDR3 bases: TGTGCCAGCAGTGAGCCGACAGGGAAATCTGAAGCTTTCTTT.

This chain connects TRBV27 to TRBJ2-4; D unresolved. The germline CDR1 and CDR2 sequences are MNHEY and SMNVEV (reference sequence). The CDR3 spans 17 residues. The V end lost 0 bases, the J end lost 0 bases, and 12 bases lay between the germline ends. In DNA form, the CDR3 reads TGTGCCAGCAGTTTATCCACCAGCGCCTTAGCCAAAAACATTCAGTACTTC. Residues: CASSLSTSALAKNIQYF.

This chain uses TRBV6-6 with TRBJ2-5; D is perhaps TRBD1 (6 bases). CDR3 length: 11 amino acids. CDR1 MNHNY and CDR2 SVGAGI come from the germline V gene (reference sequence). V lost 5 bases to trimming and J lost 5 bases, with 6 bases between them. The CDR3 DNA follows: TGTGCCAGCAGTAGGGGGGAGACCCAGTACTTC. The encoded protein is CASSRGETQYF.

This chain connects TRBV28 to TRBJ1-5; D is perhaps TRBD1 (5 bases). Trimming stripped 2 bases from V and 1 base from J, with 6 bases between. CDR3 length equals 14 residues. CDR1 is MDHEN, CDR2 SYDVKM, per germline. This chain's CDR3 is CASSLEGSNQPQHF. In nucleotides, the CDR3 is TGTGCCAGCAGTTTAGAGGGGAGCAATCAGCCCCAGCATTTT.

This chain uses TRBV9 with TRBJ2-6; unclear D gene. The CDR3 is made up of 15 amino acids. Trimming took 6 bases from V and 2 from J, leaving 12 bases between them. Germline values: CDR1 SGDLS, CDR2 YYNGEE. CDR3 loop: CASNLGRTGANVLTF. The DNA for the CDR3 is TGTGCCAGCAACCTCGGACGCACTGGGGCCAACGTCCTGACTTTC.

CDR3 protein: CASSVQGTLEAVQYF. The DNA for the CDR3 is TGTGCCAGCAGCGTACAAGGGACGTTAGAAGCGGTACAGTACTTC. The V gene is TRBV9, the J gene TRBJ2-4, with D possibly being TRBD1 or TRBD2 (5 bases each). Between the trimmed V and J ends, which lost 1 base and 13 bases, there was a span of 21 bases. The CDR3 runs to 15 residues. From germline, CDR1 is SGDLS and CDR2 YYNGEE.